The 30 T cell receptor beta chains listed next were all sequenced from one sample in a study of T cells in Graves' hyperthyroidism and ophthalmopathy. Regions amplified from RNA transcripts were the TCR beta CDR3 regions. A set of HTBI primers served as the primers for a first-round RT-PCR of the TCR CDR3. TCRdb re-called the multiplex PCR reads through MiXCR, storing one row per CDR3 protein. Here the sample spans about 720,000 distinct CDR3 sequences, around a sixth being singletons. Specimen: blood. Every receptor here comes from a woman aged 50 to 60 with Graves' hyperthyroidism that later progressed to Graves' ophthalmopathy.

Notes on this clonotype: The CDR3 ends on some other residue instead of the conserved phenylalanine or tryptophan, so this is likely a read error. The chain couples TRBV12-3 or TRBV12-4 to TRBJ1-2; the D is unclear. The CDR3 is 13 residues long. The ends were cut back, 6 bases at V and 8 bases at J, with 16 bases in the middle. The CDR3 DNA sequence: TGTGCCAGCAGCCTAGTCGGTATGGAGGGCTACACCCTC. This sequence encodes CASSLVGMEGYTL.

CDR3 amino acids: CASSSQGLSNQPQHF. CDR3 bases: TGTGCCAGCAGCTCGCAGGGGCTTAGCAATCAGCCCCAGCATTTT. This sequence joins TRBV3-1 and TRBJ1-5, with D perhaps matching TRBD1 (6 bases). In germline, CDR1 is LGHDT, CDR2 YNNKEL (reference sequence). The CDR3 runs 15 residues. Trimming took 5 bases from V and 0 from J, leaving 11 bases between them.

This clonotype was seen repeatedly, ten times or more. The J gene is TRBJ1-1, the V gene TRBV2; D not certain. The CDR3 sequence is 13 residues long. Germline V gene data show CDR1 as SNHLY and CDR2 as FYNNEI. V was trimmed by 5 bases and J by 0 bases, leaving 7 bases between them. The chain's CDR3 is CASSITMNTEAFF. CDR3 in DNA: TGTGCCAGCAGTATTACAATGAACACTGAAGCTTTCTTT.

For this clonotype: An end of the junction differs from the germline gene, which may be a read error. CDR3 in amino acids: CAGSPDGASNEKLFF. CDR3 sequence (DNA): TGTGCCGGCAGTCCCGACGGTGCTAGTAATGAAAAACTGTTTTTT. The rearrangement joins TRBV12-3 or TRBV12-4 to TRBJ1-4; no reliable D call. This CDR3 is built from 15 residues.

This clonotype was observed at least ten times. V usage is TRBV7-3 and J usage is TRBJ2-2, with TRBD1 matching 7 bases. Germline assignment: CDR1 SGHTA and CDR2 FQGTGA. The CDR3 has 15 residues. The junction had 2 bases not matched to a gene; V was cut back by 4 bases and J by 0 bases. The CDR3 DNA sequence: TGTGCCAGCAGCTCCCAGGGGGCGAACACCGGGGAGCTGTTTTTT. This translates into CASSSQGANTGELFF.

This clonotype was seen ten or more times. The genes are TRBV6-2 or TRBV6-3 and TRBJ2-3; 9 bases are shared with TRBD2. Germline lookup yields CDR1 MNHEY and CDR2 SVGEGT. The CDR3 is made up of 15 amino acids. V dropped 4 bases and J dropped 2; count of bases not matched to a gene: 4. CDR3 nucleotide sequence: TGTGCCAGCAGTTCTAGGACTAGCGACACAGATACGCAGTATTTT. As protein: CASSSRTSDTDTQYF.

The chain uses TRBV2 and TRBJ1-5; 8 bases are a match to TRBD1. Unmatched junction bases numbered 10, after V lost 6 bases and J lost 6 bases. This CDR3 is built from 15 residues. Per the germline V gene, CDR1 is SNHLY and CDR2 is FYNNEI. CDR3 in amino acids: CASSNQGAGFQPQHF. CDR3 DNA sequence: TGTGCCAGCAGCAATCAGGGGGCTGGATTTCAGCCCCAGCATTTT.

This chain links TRBV10-3 with TRBJ2-2; D remains ambiguous. The germline V and J ends were trimmed by 6 bases and 3 bases, with 17 bases remaining between them. Germline assignment: CDR1 ENHRY and CDR2 SYGVKD. CDR3 length: 16 residues. The CDR3 bases are TGTGCCATCAGGACCTTCCGGGCCTCCGACACCGGGGAGCTGTTTTTT. Translating it yields CAIRTFRASDTGELFF.

The J gene is TRBJ1-2, the V gene TRBV10-2, with 7 positions matching TRBD1. The germline V gene has CDR1 WSHSY and CDR2 SAAADI. Trimming at V came to 2 bases and at J to 6 bases, leaving 3 bases not matched to a gene. The CDR3 length is 13 residues. The CDR3 reads CASSERTGDGYTF. The DNA of the CDR3 is TGCGCCAGCAGTGAGCGGACAGGCGATGGCTACACCTTC.

The chain has TRBV19 and TRBJ1-1; D is uncertain. The CDR3 is 9 amino acids. Germline CDR1 and CDR2: LNHDA and SQIVND (reference sequence). CDR3 in amino acids: CVRTVEAFF. DNA of the CDR3: TGTGTCAGGACCGTTGAAGCTTTCTTT.

This clonotype was counted many times. The gene calls are TRBV2 and TRBJ2-5; D ambiguous. Germline CDR1 and CDR2: SNHLY and FYNNEI. There are 13 residues in the CDR3. V shed 4 bases and J shed 5 bases, with 11 bases lying between them. DNA of the CDR3: TGTGCCAGCAGTGCTTCAGAGGAGGAGACCCAGTACTTC. Translated: CASSASEEETQYF.

A few counts support this clonotype. The V gene is TRBV12-3 or TRBV12-4, the J gene TRBJ1-1; 10 nucleotides line up with TRBD1. The CDR3 is 14 residues long. The V and J ends lost 6 bases and 3 bases, in that order; junction bases with no gene match: 4. The CDR3 region has the DNA TGTGCCAGCAGGTCGGACAGGGGGGACACTGAAGCTTTCTTT. As protein: CASRSDRGDTEAFF.

The chain joins TRBV5-4 to TRBJ1-4; D gene ambiguous. The length of the CDR3 is 15 residues. V lost 0 bases and J lost 3, with 9 bases in between. Per the germline V gene, CDR1 is SGHNT and CDR2 is YYREEE (reference sequence). The CDR3 DNA sequence: TGTGCCAGCAGCTTGGCCAAGGGATCTAATGAAAAACTGTTTTTT. This encodes CASSLAKGSNEKLFF.

The J gene is TRBJ1-2, the V gene TRBV9, with D hard to call. V lost 0 bases and J lost 8, with 11 bases in between. The germline gives CDR1 SGDLS, CDR2 YYNGEE. There are 13 residues in the CDR3. The CDR3: CASSVAGVGGYTF. In DNA, the CDR3 is TGTGCCAGCAGCGTAGCCGGGGTAGGCGGCTACACCTTC.

The V gene is TRBV6-1, the J gene TRBJ2-5, with 9 bases that match TRBD1. The germline CDR1 and CDR2 sequences are MNHNS and SASEGT. The CDR3 runs to 16 residues. V was clipped by 6 bases and J by 2 bases; unmatched bases: 10. The CDR3 loop reads CASRGTRGQGQETQYF. CDR3 sequence (DNA): TGTGCCAGCAGGGGCACCAGGGGACAGGGACAAGAGACCCAGTACTTC.

This clonotype was seen a handful of times. J is TRBJ1-6 and V is TRBV7-9, with a weak D call TRBD1 (6 bases). V lost 1 base, J lost 8 bases, and 15 bases lay in between. Germline CDR1 and CDR2: SEHNR and FQNEAQ (reference sequence). The CDR3 totals 16 residues. The CDR3 loop reads CASSLVSGAFDSPLHF. The CDR3 DNA is TGTGCCAGCAGCTTAGTTTCAGGGGCGTTCGATTCACCCCTCCACTTT.

In this sample, this clonotype turned up many times. This chain uses TRBV3-1 with TRBJ2-1; D perhaps matches TRBD1 (6 bases). This CDR3 comprises 16 residues. V lost 2 bases and J 2 bases, leaving 13 bases between the germline ends. Germline V gives CDR1 LGHDT, CDR2 YNNKEL (reference sequence). The CDR3 bases are TGTGCCAGCAGCCAAAACCTCGGGACAACCTACAATGAGCAGTTCTTC. Translating gives CASSQNLGTTYNEQFF.

The chain joins TRBV28 to TRBJ1-5; 11 bases are a match to TRBD1. Trimming cost V 6 bases and J 7 bases; bases outside gene matches: 8. The CDR3 totals 15 residues. Looked up from germline, CDR1 is MDHEN and CDR2 is SYDVKM. In DNA form, the CDR3 reads TGTGCCAGCAGGACTACCGGGACAGGGGGGCAGCCCCAGCATTTT. This encodes CASRTTGTGGQPQHF.

This clonotype has ten or more counts. The chain combines TRBV11-2 with TRBJ2-7; the D gene is possibly TRBD1 (5 bases). Trimming stripped 5 bases from V and 3 bases from J, with 20 bases between. Looked up from germline, CDR1 is SGHAT and CDR2 is FQNNGV. The CDR3 is 16 residues long. The CDR3 sequence is CASSLGIGAVGYEQYF. The CDR3 DNA follows: TGTGCCAGCAGCCTCGGCATAGGGGCGGTGGGCTACGAGCAGTACTTC.

The V and J genes are TRBV29-1 and TRBJ2-7; D could derive from TRBD1 or TRBD2 (5 bases each). The CDR3 extends over 14 amino acids. In germline, CDR1 is SQVTM, CDR2 ANQGSEA. Trimming removed 3 bases at V and 1 base at J, with 13 bases between. The CDR3 sequence: CSVDSRGESYEQYF. Written as DNA, the CDR3 is TGCAGCGTTGATAGCCGGGGCGAATCCTACGAGCAGTACTTC.

In its sample, this clonotype was seen many times. The V gene is TRBV5-8, the J gene TRBJ2-2; 9 positions match TRBD1. The germline V gene has CDR1 SGHTS and CDR2 YDEGEE. V lost 0 bases to trimming and J lost 3 bases; unmatched junction nucleotides: 0. This CDR3 is 15 amino acids long. The CDR3: CASSLGTGDTGELFF. DNA of the CDR3: TGTGCCAGCAGCTTGGGGACAGGGGACACCGGGGAGCTGTTTTTT. Full variable domain (remainder filled in from reference TRBV5-8 and TRBJ2-2): EAGVTQSPTHLIKTRGQQATLRCSPISGHTSVYWYQQALGLGLQFLLWYDEGEERNRGNFPPRFSGRQFPNYSSELNVNALELEDSALYLCASSLGTGDTGELFFGEGSRLTVL.

This clonotype was counted ten times or more. The chain recombines TRBV20-1 with TRBJ2-2; 9 bases are shared with TRBD2. The CDR3 has 16 amino acids. The junction had 11 bases not matched to a gene; V was cut back by 5 bases and J by 4 bases. The germline V gene has CDR1 DFQATT and CDR2 SNEGSKA (reference sequence). This CDR3 is CSAQPGLASGTGELFF. In DNA form, the CDR3 reads TGCAGTGCTCAACCGGGACTAGCATCTGGCACCGGGGAGCTGTTTTTT.

This clonotype has just a few counts. The junction departs from the called germline gene at one end, perhaps through a read error. This chain links TRBV7-9 with TRBJ1-1; the D gene is possibly TRBD1 (5 bases). Germline assignment: CDR1 SEHNR and CDR2 FQNEAQ (reference sequence). This CDR3 has 15 amino acids. CDR3 protein: CASSLSGVSDTEASF. In DNA form, the CDR3 reads TGTGCCAGCAGCTTATCGGGGGTCTCGGACACTGAAGCTTCCTTT.

This clonotype was seen a handful of times. V usage is TRBV5-1 and J usage is TRBJ1-6, with 9 bases fitting TRBD1. Germline CDR1 is SGHRS and CDR2 is YFSETQ. The CDR3 is 15 amino acids. V lost 3 bases and J lost 10; bases outside the gene matches: 8. CDR3 nucleotides: TGCGCCAGCAGCTGGGATGGACAGGGGCGATCACCCCTCCACTTT. Translation: CASSWDGQGRSPLHF.

The chain recombines TRBV15 with TRBJ2-3; D unresolved. CDR3 length equals 14 residues. With 0 bases removed from V and 4 bases from J, the gap between germline ends came to 8 bases. In germline, CDR1 is LNHNV, CDR2 YYDKDF (reference sequence). The DNA for the CDR3 is TGTGCCACCAGCAGAGATCGCTACGCAGATACGCAGTATTTT. Amino acid sequence: CATSRDRYADTQYF.

This clonotype was seen ten or more times. The chain links TRBV7-2 to TRBJ1-4, with TRBD1 as a possible D gene (5 bases). From germline, CDR1 is SGHTA and CDR2 FQGNSA. CDR3 length: 15 amino acids. V lost 1 base and J 5 bases, leaving 11 bases between the germline ends. This chain's CDR3 is CASSLGGDENEKLFF. CDR3 DNA sequence: TGTGCCAGCAGCTTAGGAGGGGATGAGAATGAAAAACTGTTTTTT.

This clonotype has ten or more counts. J is TRBJ2-2 and V is TRBV18; TRBD1 aligns across 7 bases. CDR1 KGHSH and CDR2 LQKENI come from the germline V gene. Trimming cost V 3 bases and J 4 bases; bases outside gene matches: 8. The CDR3 has 16 amino acids. DNA of the CDR3: TGTGCCAGCTCACCCCCGACAGGGCGTACCACCGGGGAGCTGTTTTTT. Translated, it gives CASSPPTGRTTGELFF.

In its sample, this clonotype was seen a few times. The rearrangement links TRBV29-1 to TRBJ1-1; D unresolved. Germline CDR1 SQVTM, CDR2 ANQGSEA. This CDR3 is 10 amino acids long. The V end was cut by 6 bases, the J end by 5 bases, with 7 bases between. The CDR3 loop is CSVVHTEAFF. In DNA, the CDR3 is TGCAGCGTGGTACATACTGAAGCTTTCTTT.

The chain recombines TRBV7-9 with TRBJ2-5, with 7 nucleotides matching TRBD1. This CDR3 comprises 13 residues. V lost 6 bases, J lost 2 bases, and 3 bases stayed unmatched. Germline V lookup: CDR1 SEHNR, CDR2 FQNEAQ (reference sequence). DNA for the CDR3: TGTGCCAGCAGACAACAGGGGCAAGAGACCCAGTACTTC. Its translation is CASRQQGQETQYF.

This clonotype was seen at least ten times. V and J are TRBV18 and TRBJ1-6; a possible D gene is TRBD1 (5 bases). V dropped 5 bases and J dropped 13 bases, with 18 bases sitting between them. Germline CDR1 and CDR2: KGHSH and LQKENI. The CDR3 consists of 14 residues. Here the CDR3 reads CASSSGGTASPLHF. The DNA for the CDR3 is TGTGCCAGCTCATCGGGGGGGACGGCCTCTCCCCTCCACTTT.